The clone carrying this T cell receptor beta chain was counted between two and nine times. Germline lookup yields CDR1 DFQATT and CDR2 SNEGSKA (reference sequence). The CDR3 is 14 amino acids. This sample is part of a study of early T cells in non-severe SARS-CoV-2 infection. Across the whole study: Unsorted whole blood bulk RNA was sequenced, with unpaired chains.

The TCR library protocol was used to attach unique molecular identifiers. These identifiers were attached to individual cDNA molecules. TCRdb itself ran the 5' RACE reads through MiXCR, one entry per CDR3 protein. The sample shows tens of thousands of distinct CDR3 sequences, about 12% of them seen only once. The sequence was obtained from an adult who was a healthcare worker with PCR-confirmed SARS-CoV-2 infection or an uninfected control (not recorded which). The sequenced material came from whole blood. The V and J genes are TRBV20-1 and TRBJ2-3, with 7 nucleotides matching TRBD2. The CDR3: CSLGGLDPTDTQYF. The CDR3 bases are TGCAGCCTGGGAGGGCTAGACCCCACAGATACGCAGTATTTT.